The 10 T cell receptor beta chains listed next were all sequenced from one sample in a study of blood T cell repertoires in COVID-19. Sequencing was performed with immunoSEQ multiplex PCR; in TCRdb, only in-frame clones are kept and a portion is missing. The sample consists of some 240,000 clones, around 84% of them appearing once. The sequenced sample consisted of PBMCs or T cells enriched from blood (not recorded which). The source of these receptors is a man under 40 with acute COVID-19.

Here the CDR3 reads CASSFDRGLRGYTF. The CDR3 region has the DNA TGTGCCAGCAGCTTTGACAGGGGGCTTCGCGGCTACACCTTC. The gene calls are TRBV13 and TRBJ1-2; TRBD1 matches at 10 bases. Per the germline V gene, CDR1 is PRHDT and CDR2 is FYEKMQ (reference sequence). The CDR3 covers 14 residues. The V segment lost 3 bases and the J segment 8 bases; nucleotides outside the gene matches: 6.

V and J are TRBV5-5 and TRBJ1-2, with 9 bases fitting TRBD1. Germline V gene data show CDR1 as SGHKS and CDR2 as YYEKEE (reference sequence). V lost 5 bases, J lost 6 bases, and 8 bases stayed unmatched. This CDR3 spans 14 amino acids. Written as DNA, the CDR3 is TGTGCCAGCAGTCGTACAGGGGGCTTGCATGGCTACACCTTC. This encodes CASSRTGGLHGYTF.

Comments on this clone: The junction departs from germline at one end; a sequencing error may be responsible. The chain links TRBV5-1 to TRBJ1-1; no firm D call. This CDR3 spans 15 amino acids. The germline V gene encodes CDR1 SGHRS and CDR2 YFSETQ. The CDR3 region has the DNA TGTGCCAGCAGCTTGTTTTCAGGTAGTAACACTGAAGCTTTCTTT. This gives the protein CASSLFSGSNTEAFF.

This clone was seen a single time. The chain recombines TRBV24-1 with TRBJ2-5; a possible D gene is TRBD1 (5 bases). The CDR3 has 13 amino acids. Trimming removed 7 bases at V and 4 bases at J, with 12 bases between. In germline, CDR1 is KGHDR, CDR2 SFDVKD. CDR3 nucleotides: TGTGCCACCAGCGGATTTAGGGGAGAGACCCAGTACTTC. As protein: CATSGFRGETQYF.

A few counts support this clone. The gene calls are TRBV4-3 and TRBJ2-1; 7 bases align to TRBD2. The V segment lost 1 base and the J segment 7 bases; nucleotides outside the gene matches: 7. From germline, CDR1 is LGHNA and CDR2 YSLEER. The CDR3 has 15 amino acids. The CDR3 nucleotides read TGCGCCAGCAGCCAAGGTTCGGGGGAGGGGAATGAGCAGTTCTTC. Translated, it gives CASSQGSGEGNEQFF.

This chain joins TRBV29-1 and TRBJ1-6, with 8 bases fitting TRBD1. CDR3 length: 19 residues. Germline loops: CDR1 SQVTM, CDR2 ANQGSEA. The V segment lost 7 bases and the J segment 2 bases; nucleotides outside the gene matches: 19. The CDR3 protein is CSAGGLQGVFVTYNSPLHF. The CDR3 nucleotides read TGCAGCGCAGGAGGTTTACAGGGGGTGTTCGTGACCTATAATTCACCCCTCCACTTT.

The chain joins TRBV24-1 to TRBJ1-5; D is ambiguous. V was shortened by 3 bases and J by 5 bases, with 7 bases between the two germline ends. Germline CDR1 KGHDR, CDR2 SFDVKD. The CDR3 consists of 13 residues. The CDR3 protein is CATSDESYQPQHF. Written as DNA, the CDR3 is TGTGCCACCAGTGATGAGAGTTATCAGCCCCAGCATTTT.

The chain couples TRBV13 to TRBJ1-1, with D maybe TRBD1 (5 bases). The CDR3 runs 14 residues. The V gene lost 5 bases and the J gene lost 5 bases, with 15 bases spanning the gap. The germline V gene has CDR1 PRHDT and CDR2 FYEKMQ (reference sequence). The CDR3 region is CASSTGRRGTEAFF. In DNA, the CDR3 is TGTGCCAGCAGCACGGGACGGAGGGGAACTGAAGCTTTCTTT.

J is TRBJ1-3 and V is TRBV6-1, with 9 bases matching TRBD1. Germline V gene lookup returns CDR1 MNHNS and CDR2 SASEGT. The CDR3 extends over 14 amino acids. The ends lost 3 bases at V and 7 bases at J; junction bases unmatched: 4. In DNA form, the CDR3 reads TGTGCCAGCAGTGAGGGGACAGGGAGGAACACCATATATTTT. This sequence encodes CASSEGTGRNTIYF.

The rearrangement links TRBV7-8 to TRBJ1-1; 7 positions agree with TRBD1. The V and J ends lost 6 bases and 7 bases, in that order; junction bases with no gene match: 11. Germline CDR1 SGHVS, CDR2 FQNEAQ. CDR3 size: 14 residues. In nucleotides, the CDR3 is TGTGCCAGCAGACCCAGACAGGGCTTGGGTGAAGCTTTCTTT. It encodes CASRPRQGLGEAFF.